The 13 T cell receptor beta chains below were found in one sample sequenced in a study of metastatic and nonmetastatic thyroid tumors. Every patient was untreated before thyroid surgery. Through MiXCR, TCRdb re-clonotyped the PCR reads. The sample consists of tens of thousands of clones, 24% of them appearing once. Sequenced sample: tumor tissue. The receptors originated from a female donor with papillary thyroid cancer or a benign thyroid nodule (not recorded which). Some clones in this sample may be carry-over from other donors' samples.

The rearrangement uses TRBV20-1 and TRBJ2-1; no clear D gene. The CDR3 contains 11 residues. Trimming cost V 5 bases and J 6 bases, with 8 bases left between them. The V gene's germline CDR1 is DFQATT and CDR2 SNEGSKA (reference sequence). The CDR3 DNA follows: TGCAGTGCTCACCCAACCAATGAGCAGTTCTTC. Amino acid sequence: CSAHPTNEQFF.

There are many counts of this clone. Just one base apart from a much larger clone, this may be a read error. V and J are TRBV20-1 and TRBJ1-5; D not certain. CDR1 and CDR2 from the germline V gene are DFQATT and SNEGSKA (reference sequence). The CDR3 sequence is 15 residues long. Trimming took off 3 bases at V and 3 bases at J, with 15 bases between the two ends. The CDR3 nucleotides are TGCAGTGCTAGTCTCAAGGGCAGCGACAATCAGCCCCAGCATTTT. Its translation is CSASLKGSDNQPQHF.

This clone was observed a handful of times. An end of the junction differs from the germline gene, which may be a read error. The gene calls are TRBV6-2 or TRBV6-3 and TRBJ1-1; maybe TRBD1 (5 bases). CDR1 is MNHEY and CDR2 is SVGEGT in the germline V gene. The CDR3 runs 16 residues. CDR3 residues: CASSYPITGLNTEAFF. CDR3 in DNA: TGTGCCAGCAGTTACCCTATTACGGGACTGAACACTGAAGCCTTCTTT.

This clone was observed many times. V usage is TRBV2 and J usage is TRBJ1-5, with 7 bases that match TRBD1. V shed 6 bases, J shed 3 bases, and the junction held 8 bases outside the gene matches. Germline V gene sequence: CDR1 SNHLY, CDR2 FYNNEI. This CDR3 is 15 amino acids long. CDR3 in DNA: TGTGCCAGCAGAGAGTCCGGACAGGACAATCAGCCCCAGCATTTT. This encodes CASRESGQDNQPQHF.

This clone was picked up one time. This chain connects TRBV20-1 to TRBJ2-1; D is possibly TRBD1 or TRBD2 (5 bases each). The length of the CDR3 is 14 residues. CDR1 is DFQATT and CDR2 is SNEGSKA in the germline V gene (reference sequence). The CDR3 protein is CGVSSGPSYNEQFF. The CDR3 region has the DNA TGCGGTGTTAGTTCGGGGCCCTCCTACAATGAGCAGTTCTTC.

V and J are TRBV5-1 and TRBJ1-1; the D is unclear. V was shortened by 1 base and J by 1 base, with 5 bases between the two germline ends. Per the germline V gene, CDR1 is SGHRS and CDR2 is YFSETQ. This CDR3 is built from 13 residues. The CDR3, as DNA: TGCGCCAGCAGCTTGCAACGGAACACTGAAGCTTTCTTT. Amino acids: CASSLQRNTEAFF.

There are a few counts of this clone. The chain carries TRBV6-1 and TRBJ2-2; D remains unclear. The CDR3 has 14 amino acids. Germline CDR1 reads MNHNS; CDR2 reads SASEGT. V was pared by 6 bases and J by 5 bases, with 13 bases between. The CDR3 protein is CASRPTWATGELFF. The CDR3 DNA follows: TGTGCCAGCAGACCAACGTGGGCTACCGGGGAGCTGTTTTTT.

This clone has ten or more counts. It may be a read error: a sequence one base away is much more abundant. Other DNA sequences in this sample translate to the same CDR3. J is TRBJ2-5 and V is TRBV10-3; possibly TRBD2 for D (6 bases). Germline V gene lookup returns CDR1 ENHRY and CDR2 SYGVKD. CDR3 size: 15 residues. Between the trimmed V and J ends, which lost 4 bases and 3 bases, there was a span of 15 bases. CDR3 loop: CAISVSGVGEETQYF. Here the CDR3 DNA reads TGTGCCATCAGTGTCTCGGGGGTGGGAGAAGAGACCCAGTACTTC.

This clone was counted only a few times. The chain employs TRBV29-1 and TRBJ2-5; TRBD1 matches 7 bases. The CDR3 extends over 12 amino acids. The germline V gene encodes CDR1 SQVTM and CDR2 ANQGSEA. J was trimmed by 0 bases and V by 8 bases; bases with no gene match: 3. CDR3 coding DNA: TGCAGCTTACAGGGGTACCAAGAGACCCAGTACTTC. Its protein is CSLQGYQETQYF.

The chain is built from TRBV20-1 and TRBJ2-1; possibly TRBD2 for D (6 bases). Germline V gene data show CDR1 as DFQATT and CDR2 as SNEGSKA (reference sequence). The CDR3 is made up of 14 amino acids. CDR3 DNA: TGCATTGCCCCCGCGACTAGCTCCTACAATGAGCAGTTCTTC. Protein: CIAPATSSYNEQFF.

This clone was detected only a few times. The DNA is left out, because the CDR3 cannot be placed on it with certainty; the CDR3 is given as TCRdb lists it. The gene calls are TRBV12-3 or TRBV12-4 and TRBJ2-7. Termini included, the CDR3 measures 13 amino acids. The CDR3 loop reads CASSSSSSYEQYF.

This clone was seen repeatedly, ten times or more. V and J are TRBV2 and TRBJ2-2; D possibly corresponds to TRBD1 (7 bases). The V end was cut by 6 bases, the J end by 7 bases, with 15 bases between. CDR3 size: 14 residues. Germline V gene sequence: CDR1 SNHLY, CDR2 FYNNEI. For the CDR3, the DNA is TGTGCCAGCAGCTCGGACAGGAGGGGCGGGGAGCTGTTTTTT. Translating it yields CASSSDRRGGELFF.

By sample fraction, this clone is medium-sized. The gene calls are TRBV6-1 and TRBJ1-5, with TRBD1 matching over 7 bases. V gave up 8 bases and J gave up 5 bases; unmatched junction bases: 6. The CDR3 runs to 13 residues. Germline V lookup: CDR1 MNHNS, CDR2 SASEGT. The CDR3 DNA reads as TGTGCCAGCTCGGCAGGGGGACATCAGCCCCAGCATTTT. This sequence encodes CASSAGGHQPQHF.